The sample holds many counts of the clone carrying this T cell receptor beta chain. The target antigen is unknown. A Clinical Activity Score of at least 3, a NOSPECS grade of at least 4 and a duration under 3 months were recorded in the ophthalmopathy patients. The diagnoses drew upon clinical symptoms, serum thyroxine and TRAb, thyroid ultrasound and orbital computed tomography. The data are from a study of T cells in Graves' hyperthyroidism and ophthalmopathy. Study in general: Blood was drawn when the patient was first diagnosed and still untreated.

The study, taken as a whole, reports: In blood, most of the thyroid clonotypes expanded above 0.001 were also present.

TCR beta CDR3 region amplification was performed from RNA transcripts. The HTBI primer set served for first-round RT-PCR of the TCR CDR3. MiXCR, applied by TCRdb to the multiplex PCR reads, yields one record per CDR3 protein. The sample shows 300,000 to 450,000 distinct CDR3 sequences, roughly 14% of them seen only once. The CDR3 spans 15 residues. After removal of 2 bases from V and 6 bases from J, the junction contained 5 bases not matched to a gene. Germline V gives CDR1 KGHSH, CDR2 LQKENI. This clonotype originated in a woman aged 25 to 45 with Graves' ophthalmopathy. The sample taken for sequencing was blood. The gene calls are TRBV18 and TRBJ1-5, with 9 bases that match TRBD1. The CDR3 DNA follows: TGTGCCAGCTCACCAGGGGACAGGGACGCTCAGCCCCAGCATTTT. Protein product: CASSPGDRDAQPQHF.